This is a list of T cell receptor beta chains from one sample in a study of T-cell memory formation after mild COVID-19. TCRdb passed the 5' RACE reads through MiXCR, listing each CDR3 protein once. This sample has hundreds of thousands of distinct CDR3 sequences, with under 25% found just once. The sample was PBMCs or a T cell subset sorted from them (not recorded which). These receptor sequences come from an adult woman who had mild COVID-19 (a few samples of this study predate the infection). Cell type and time point are not known. Each CDR3 is given with its conserved first and last residue. D genes are given only for firm matches. Clone size appears in some rows only: once, few, many, or a class for an expanded clone.

D: .; size: .; V: TRBV6-5; J: TRBJ1-1; DNA: TGTGCCAGCAGTTACTCGGGGCAGGGTTGGACTGAAGCTTTCTTT; CDR3: CASSYSGQGWTEAFF
D: TRBD2; size: few; V: TRBV25-1; J: TRBJ2-1; DNA: TGTGCCAGCAGTGAAGACAATCCTACTAGCGGGAGAGGTGGAATGCAGCAGTTCTTC; CDR3: CASSEDNPTSGRGGMQQFF
D: .; size: many; V: TRBV19; J: TRBJ2-3; DNA: TGTGCCAGTAGTTCCCTCGGGACCCCCACAGATACGCAGTATTTT; CDR3: CASSSLGTPTDTQYF
D: .; size: .; V: TRBV5-1; J: TRBJ2-1; DNA: TGCGCCAGCAGCCTGGCGCTGCTTTCCAATGAGCAGTTCTTC; CDR3: CASSLALLSNEQFF
D: TRBD1; size: .; V: TRBV5-5; J: TRBJ2-5; DNA: TGTGCCAGCAGCCACGGACAGGGGGTAGAAGAGACCCAGTACTTC; CDR3: CASSHGQGVEETQYF
D: TRBD2; size: .; V: TRBV15; J: TRBJ2-1; DNA: TGTGCCACCAGCAGAGGGGGTAGCGGGAGAAATGAGCAGTTCTTC; CDR3: CATSRGGSGRNEQFF
D: .; size: .; V: TRBV20-1; J: TRBJ2-7; DNA: TGCAGTGCTAGTATGGCGGGATCCCACTACGAGCAGTACTTC; CDR3: CSASMAGSHYEQYF
D: .; size: .; V: TRBV6-2/TRBV6-3; J: TRBJ2-5; DNA: TGTGCCAGCAGTTACACTCCGGGACAAGAGACCCAGTACTTC; CDR3: CASSYTPGQETQYF
D: .; size: .; V: TRBV7-9; J: TRBJ1-2; DNA: TGTGCCAGCAGCCCAGTGGGGGTTGGCTATGGCTACACCTTC; CDR3: CASSPVGVGYGYTF
D: .; size: few; V: TRBV12-3/TRBV12-4; J: TRBJ1-1; DNA: TGTGCCAGCAGTTTTCGGTCAGGGAGAAACACTGAAGCTTTCTTT; CDR3: CASSFRSGRNTEAFF
D: TRBD2; size: few; V: TRBV12-3/TRBV12-4; J: TRBJ2-1; DNA: TGTGCCAGCAGGTCGGGACTAGTTCACAATGAGCAGTTCTTC; CDR3: CASRSGLVHNEQFF
D: TRBD1; size: .; V: TRBV5-5; J: TRBJ2-7; DNA: TGTGCCAGCAGCTACGGACAGGGCCCGGACGAGCAGTACTTC; CDR3: CASSYGQGPDEQYF
D: .; size: .; V: TRBV10-3; J: TRBJ2-3; DNA: TGTGCCATCAGTGACGCAGGGGCTAGCACAGATACGCAGTATTTT; CDR3: CAISDAGASTDTQYF
D: TRBD2; size: .; V: TRBV6-4; J: TRBJ2-1; DNA: TGTGCCAGCAGTGAGTCCCCCGGGACTAGCGCCTGGAATGAGCAGTTCTTC; CDR3: CASSESPGTSAWNEQFF
D: .; size: .; V: TRBV12-3/TRBV12-4; J: TRBJ2-2; DNA: TGTGCCAGCAGGATCGTGGGGCACACCGGGGAGCTGTTTTTT; CDR3: CASRIVGHTGELFF
D: .; size: few; V: TRBV7-2; J: TRBJ2-5; DNA: TGTGCCAGCAGCTTCGGACTGAGAGAGACCCAGTACTTC; CDR3: CASSFGLRETQYF
D: .; size: once; V: TRBV6-5; J: TRBJ1-2; DNA: TGTGCCAGTCTCACTCGCCGGGGGTCTGGCTACACCTTC; CDR3: CASLTRRGSGYTF
D: .; size: .; V: TRBV12-3/TRBV12-4; J: TRBJ1-5; DNA: TGTGCCAGCAGCGGAGAGGGTATTAGCAATCAGCCCCAGCATTTT; CDR3: CASSGEGISNQPQHF